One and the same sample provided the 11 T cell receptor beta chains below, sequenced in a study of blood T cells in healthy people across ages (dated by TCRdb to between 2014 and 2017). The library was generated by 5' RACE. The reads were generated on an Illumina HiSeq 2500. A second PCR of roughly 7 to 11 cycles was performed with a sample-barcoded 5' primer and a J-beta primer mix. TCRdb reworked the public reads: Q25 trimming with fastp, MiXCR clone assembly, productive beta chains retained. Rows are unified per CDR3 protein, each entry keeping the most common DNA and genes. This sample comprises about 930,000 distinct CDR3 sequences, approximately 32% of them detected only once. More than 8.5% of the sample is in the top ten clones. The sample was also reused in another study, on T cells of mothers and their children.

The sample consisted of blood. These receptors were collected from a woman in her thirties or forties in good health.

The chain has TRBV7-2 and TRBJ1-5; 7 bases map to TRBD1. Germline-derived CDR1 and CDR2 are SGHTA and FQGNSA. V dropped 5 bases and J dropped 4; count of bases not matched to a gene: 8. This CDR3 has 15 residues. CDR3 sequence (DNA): TGTGCCAGCAGCAGGGACAGCCAGAAGAATCAGCCCCAGCATTTT. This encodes CASSRDSQKNQPQHF.

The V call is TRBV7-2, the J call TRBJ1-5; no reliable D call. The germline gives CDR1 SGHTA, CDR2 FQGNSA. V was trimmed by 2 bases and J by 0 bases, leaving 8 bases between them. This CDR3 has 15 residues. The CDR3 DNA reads TGTGCCAGCAGCTTACAGATACATAGCAATCAGCCCCAGCATTTT. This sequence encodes CASSLQIHSNQPQHF.

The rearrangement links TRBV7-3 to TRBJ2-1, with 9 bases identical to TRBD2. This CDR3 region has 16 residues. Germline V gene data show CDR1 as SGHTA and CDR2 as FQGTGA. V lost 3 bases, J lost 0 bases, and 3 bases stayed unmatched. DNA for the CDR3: TGTGCCAGCAGCTTTGGACTAGCGACCTCCTACAATGAGCAGTTCTTC. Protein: CASSFGLATSYNEQFF.

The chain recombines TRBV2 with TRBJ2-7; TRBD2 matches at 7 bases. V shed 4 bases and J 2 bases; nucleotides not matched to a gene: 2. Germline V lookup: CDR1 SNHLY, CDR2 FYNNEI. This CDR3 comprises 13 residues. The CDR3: CASSAGLTYEQYF. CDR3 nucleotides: TGTGCCAGCAGTGCGGGACTAACCTACGAGCAGTACTTC.

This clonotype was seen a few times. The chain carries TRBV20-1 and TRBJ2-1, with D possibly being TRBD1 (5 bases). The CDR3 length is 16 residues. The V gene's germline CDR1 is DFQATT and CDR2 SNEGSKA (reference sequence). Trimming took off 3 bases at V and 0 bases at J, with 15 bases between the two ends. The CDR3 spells CSARPLQASSYNEQFF. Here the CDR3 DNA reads TGCAGTGCTAGGCCATTACAGGCAAGCTCCTACAATGAGCAGTTCTTC.

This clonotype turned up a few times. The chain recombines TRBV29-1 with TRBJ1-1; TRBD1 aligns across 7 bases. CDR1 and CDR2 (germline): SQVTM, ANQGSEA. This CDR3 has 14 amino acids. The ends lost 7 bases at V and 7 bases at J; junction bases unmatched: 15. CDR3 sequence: CSAFSIGQAVEAFF. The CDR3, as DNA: TGCAGCGCCTTCTCAATTGGACAGGCGGTTGAAGCTTTCTTT.

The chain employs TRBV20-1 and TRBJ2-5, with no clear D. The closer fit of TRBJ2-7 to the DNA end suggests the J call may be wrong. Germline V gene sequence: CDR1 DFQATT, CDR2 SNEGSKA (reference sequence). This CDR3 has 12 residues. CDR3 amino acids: CSASSQSPEQYF. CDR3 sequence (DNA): TGCAGTGCTAGTTCTCAATCCCCCGAGCAGTACTTC.

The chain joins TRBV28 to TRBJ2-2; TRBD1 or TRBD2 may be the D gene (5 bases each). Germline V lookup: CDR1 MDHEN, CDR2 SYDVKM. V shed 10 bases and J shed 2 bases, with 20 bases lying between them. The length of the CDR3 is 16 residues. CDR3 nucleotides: TGTGCCATCGCCCGGGGCAACTGGGGAAACACCGGGGAGCTGTTTTTT. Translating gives CAIARGNWGNTGELFF.

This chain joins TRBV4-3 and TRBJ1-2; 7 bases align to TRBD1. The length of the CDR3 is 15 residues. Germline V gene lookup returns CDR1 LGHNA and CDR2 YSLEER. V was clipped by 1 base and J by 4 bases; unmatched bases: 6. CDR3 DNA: TGCGCCAGCAGCCAAGTCTGGACAGGCTCCTATGGCTACACCTTC. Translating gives CASSQVWTGSYGYTF.

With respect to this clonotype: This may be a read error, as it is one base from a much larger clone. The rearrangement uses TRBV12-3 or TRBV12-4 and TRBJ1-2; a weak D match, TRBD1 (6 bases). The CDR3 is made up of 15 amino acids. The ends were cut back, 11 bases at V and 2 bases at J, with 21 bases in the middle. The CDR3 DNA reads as TGTGCCGGCGTTGGCCAGGGGTGGGGGAACTATGGCTACACCTTC. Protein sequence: CAGVGQGWGNYGYTF.

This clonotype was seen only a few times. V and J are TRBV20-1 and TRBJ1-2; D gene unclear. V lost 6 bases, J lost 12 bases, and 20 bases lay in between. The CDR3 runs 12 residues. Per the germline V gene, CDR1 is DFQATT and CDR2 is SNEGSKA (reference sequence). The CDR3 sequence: CSALRGAPLDTF. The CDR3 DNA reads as TGCAGTGCCCTACGAGGAGCTCCTCTAGACACCTTC.